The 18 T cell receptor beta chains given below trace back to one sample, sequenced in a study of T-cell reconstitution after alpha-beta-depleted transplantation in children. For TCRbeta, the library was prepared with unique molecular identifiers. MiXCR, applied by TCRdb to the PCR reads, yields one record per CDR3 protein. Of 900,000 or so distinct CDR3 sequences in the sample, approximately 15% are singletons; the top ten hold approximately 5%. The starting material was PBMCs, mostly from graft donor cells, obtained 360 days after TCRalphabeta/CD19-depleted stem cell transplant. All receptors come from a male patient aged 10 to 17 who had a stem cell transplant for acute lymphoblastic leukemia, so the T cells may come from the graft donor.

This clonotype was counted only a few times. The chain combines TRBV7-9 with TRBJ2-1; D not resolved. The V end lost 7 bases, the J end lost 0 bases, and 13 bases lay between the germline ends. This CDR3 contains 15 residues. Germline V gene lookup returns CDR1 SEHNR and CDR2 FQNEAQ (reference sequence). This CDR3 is CASTITARSYNEQFF. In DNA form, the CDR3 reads TGTGCCAGCACCATAACAGCGCGCTCCTACAATGAGCAGTTCTTC.

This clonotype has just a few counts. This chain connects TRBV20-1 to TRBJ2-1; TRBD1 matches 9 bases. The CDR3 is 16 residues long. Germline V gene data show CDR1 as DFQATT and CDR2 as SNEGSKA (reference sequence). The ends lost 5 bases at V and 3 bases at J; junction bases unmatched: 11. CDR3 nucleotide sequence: TGCAGTGCTTCTCACCCGGGACAGGGCAACTACAATGAGCAGTTCTTC. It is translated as CSASHPGQGNYNEQFF.

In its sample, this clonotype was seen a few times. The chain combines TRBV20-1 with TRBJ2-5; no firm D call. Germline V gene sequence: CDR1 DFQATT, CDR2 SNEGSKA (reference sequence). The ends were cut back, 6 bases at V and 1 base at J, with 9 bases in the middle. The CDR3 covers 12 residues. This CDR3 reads CSAGRPQETQYF. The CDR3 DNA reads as TGCAGTGCAGGACGGCCCCAAGAGACCCAGTACTTC.

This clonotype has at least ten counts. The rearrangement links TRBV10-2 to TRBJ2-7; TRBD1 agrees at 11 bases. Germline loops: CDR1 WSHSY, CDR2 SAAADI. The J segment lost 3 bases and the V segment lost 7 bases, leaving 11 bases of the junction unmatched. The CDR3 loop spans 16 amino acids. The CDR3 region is CASTRTGGVRNYEQYF. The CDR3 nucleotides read TGCGCCAGCACCCGGACAGGGGGCGTGAGAAACTACGAGCAGTACTTC.

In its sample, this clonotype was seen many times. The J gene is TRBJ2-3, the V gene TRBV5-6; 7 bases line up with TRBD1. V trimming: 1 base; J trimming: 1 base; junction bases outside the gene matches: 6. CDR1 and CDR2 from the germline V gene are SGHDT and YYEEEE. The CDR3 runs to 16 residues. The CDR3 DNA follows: TGTGCCAGCAGCTTGAGGGGGCCTGGGGGCACAGATACGCAGTATTTT. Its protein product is CASSLRGPGGTDTQYF.

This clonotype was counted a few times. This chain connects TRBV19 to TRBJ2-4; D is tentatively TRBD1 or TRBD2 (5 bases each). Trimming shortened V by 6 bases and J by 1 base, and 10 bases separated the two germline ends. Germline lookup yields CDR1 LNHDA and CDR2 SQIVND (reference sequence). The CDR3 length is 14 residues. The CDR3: CASSPWGAKNIQYF. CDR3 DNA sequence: TGTGCCAGTAGCCCATGGGGGGCCAAAAACATTCAGTACTTC.

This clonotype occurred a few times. For the CDR3, the DNA is TGTGCCAGCACCGAAAAGGGAGAGCAGTTCTTC. Translating it yields CASTEKGEQFF. The J gene is TRBJ2-1, the V gene TRBV2; the D is unclear. V lost 7 bases and J lost 10, with 11 bases in between. CDR1 is SNHLY, CDR2 FYNNEI, per germline. The CDR3 has 11 residues.

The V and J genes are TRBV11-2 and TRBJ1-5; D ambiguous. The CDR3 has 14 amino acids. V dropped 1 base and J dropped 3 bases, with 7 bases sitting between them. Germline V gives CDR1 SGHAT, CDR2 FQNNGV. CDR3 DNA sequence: TGTGCCAGCAGCTTAGGATGGGCCAATCAGCCCCAGCATTTT. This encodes CASSLGWANQPQHF.

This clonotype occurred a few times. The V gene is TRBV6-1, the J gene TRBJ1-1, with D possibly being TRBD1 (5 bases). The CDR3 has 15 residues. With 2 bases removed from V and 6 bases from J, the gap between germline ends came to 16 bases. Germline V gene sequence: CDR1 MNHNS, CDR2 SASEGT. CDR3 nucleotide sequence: TGTGCCAGCAGTGAACACAGATGGGGGATCCCTGAAGCTTTCTTT. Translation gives CASSEHRWGIPEAFF.

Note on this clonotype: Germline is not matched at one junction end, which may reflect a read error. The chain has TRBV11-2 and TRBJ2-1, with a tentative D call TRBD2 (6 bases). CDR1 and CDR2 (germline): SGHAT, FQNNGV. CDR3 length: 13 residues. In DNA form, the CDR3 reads TGTGCCAGGAGCTTAGAGGACTACCGCGGGACGTTCTTC. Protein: CARSLEDYRGTFF.

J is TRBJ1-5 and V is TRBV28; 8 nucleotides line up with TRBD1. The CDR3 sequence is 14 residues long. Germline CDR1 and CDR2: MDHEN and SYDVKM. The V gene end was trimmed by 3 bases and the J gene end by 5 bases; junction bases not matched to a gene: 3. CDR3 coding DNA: TGTGCCAGCAGTTTGGACAGGGCAGATCAGCCCCAGCATTTT. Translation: CASSLDRADQPQHF.

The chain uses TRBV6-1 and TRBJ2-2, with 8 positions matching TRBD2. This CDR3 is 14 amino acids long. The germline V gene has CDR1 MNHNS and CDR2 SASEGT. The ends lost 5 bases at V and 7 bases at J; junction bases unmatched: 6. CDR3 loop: CASSPIAGIGELFF. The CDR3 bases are TGTGCCAGCAGTCCCATAGCGGGAATCGGGGAGCTGTTTTTT.

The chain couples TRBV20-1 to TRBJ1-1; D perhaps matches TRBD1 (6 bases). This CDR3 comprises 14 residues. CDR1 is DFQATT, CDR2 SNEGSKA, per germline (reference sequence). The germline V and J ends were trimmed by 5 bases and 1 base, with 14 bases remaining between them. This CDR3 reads CSAAGGAGNTEAFF. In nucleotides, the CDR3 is TGCAGTGCTGCCGGGGGGGCGGGGAACACTGAAGCTTTCTTT.

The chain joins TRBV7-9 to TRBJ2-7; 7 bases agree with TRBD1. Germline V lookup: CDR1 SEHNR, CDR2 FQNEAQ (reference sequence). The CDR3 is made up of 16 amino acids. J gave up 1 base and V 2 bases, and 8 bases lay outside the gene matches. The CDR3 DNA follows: TGTGCCAGCAGCTTAACGAAGAGCAGGGGGTCCTACGAGCAGTACTTC. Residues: CASSLTKSRGSYEQYF.

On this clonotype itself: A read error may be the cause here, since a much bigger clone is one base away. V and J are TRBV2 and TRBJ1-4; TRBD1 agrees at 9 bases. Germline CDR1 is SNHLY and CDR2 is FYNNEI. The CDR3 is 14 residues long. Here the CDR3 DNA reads TGTCCCAGCAGAGGGGACAGGGAACGCGAAAAACTGTTTTTT. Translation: CPSRGDREREKLFF.

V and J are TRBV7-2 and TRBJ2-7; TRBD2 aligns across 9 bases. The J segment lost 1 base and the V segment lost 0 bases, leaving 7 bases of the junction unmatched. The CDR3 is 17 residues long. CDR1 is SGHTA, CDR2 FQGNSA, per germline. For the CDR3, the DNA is TGTGCCAGCAGCTTAGCACGGCTAGCGGGATCATCCTACGAGCAGTACTTC. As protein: CASSLARLAGSSYEQYF.

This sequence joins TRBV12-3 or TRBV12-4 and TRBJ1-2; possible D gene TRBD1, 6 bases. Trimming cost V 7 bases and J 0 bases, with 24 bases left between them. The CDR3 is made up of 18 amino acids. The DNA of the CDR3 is TGTGCCAGCATGTCTAAAGGCAGGGGAGGGCCAGCTAACTATGGCTACACCTTC. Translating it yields CASMSKGRGGPANYGYTF.

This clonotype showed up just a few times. The CDR3 loop is CSASSSGRPDTQYF. CDR3 DNA: TGCAGTGCTAGTTCTAGCGGGAGACCAGATACGCAGTATTTT. V usage is TRBV20-1 and J usage is TRBJ2-3; 10 nucleotides match TRBD2. CDR3 length: 14 residues. Germline V gene lookup returns CDR1 DFQATT and CDR2 SNEGSKA (reference sequence). V shed 3 bases, J shed 4 bases, and the junction held 4 bases outside the gene matches.